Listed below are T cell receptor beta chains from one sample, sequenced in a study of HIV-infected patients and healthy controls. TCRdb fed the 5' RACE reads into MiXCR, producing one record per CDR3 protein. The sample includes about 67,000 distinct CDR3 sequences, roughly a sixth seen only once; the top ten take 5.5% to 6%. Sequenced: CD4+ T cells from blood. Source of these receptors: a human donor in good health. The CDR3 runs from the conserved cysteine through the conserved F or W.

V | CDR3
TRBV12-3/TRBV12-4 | CASSFGTSGSWETQYF
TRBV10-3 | CAISELTGKFLHSGANVLTF
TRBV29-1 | CSVGSGNSNEQFF
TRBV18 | CASSPPEGGNNEQFF
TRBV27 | CASSSPNENGYTF
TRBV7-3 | CASSPTRAGTYNEQFF
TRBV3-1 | CASSQAGMEQFF
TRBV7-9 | CASTYSGGIDTQYF
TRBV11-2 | CASSLGSLYRGTSGGSQETQYF
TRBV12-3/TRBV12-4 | CASSLTTGKVYGYTF
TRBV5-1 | CASSFATSGTYEQFF
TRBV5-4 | CASSLTLAGGRDEQFF
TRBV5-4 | CASSPRTAGTEAFF
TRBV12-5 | CASARPRQGQETQYF
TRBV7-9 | CASSLAGSRGEGYTF
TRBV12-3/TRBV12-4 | CASSLRGGSSYEQYF
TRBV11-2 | CASRKPGRFTDTQYF
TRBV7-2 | CASSLRRPRSSGANVLTF
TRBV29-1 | CSVVTGGYEQYF
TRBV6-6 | CASSHPGQGYTDTQYF
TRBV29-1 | CSVGLKQGALDNYGYTF
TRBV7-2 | CASSTKGAGITDTQYF
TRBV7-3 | CASSLKPRLAGGGNEQFF
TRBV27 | CASSTRQGGFPNYGYTF